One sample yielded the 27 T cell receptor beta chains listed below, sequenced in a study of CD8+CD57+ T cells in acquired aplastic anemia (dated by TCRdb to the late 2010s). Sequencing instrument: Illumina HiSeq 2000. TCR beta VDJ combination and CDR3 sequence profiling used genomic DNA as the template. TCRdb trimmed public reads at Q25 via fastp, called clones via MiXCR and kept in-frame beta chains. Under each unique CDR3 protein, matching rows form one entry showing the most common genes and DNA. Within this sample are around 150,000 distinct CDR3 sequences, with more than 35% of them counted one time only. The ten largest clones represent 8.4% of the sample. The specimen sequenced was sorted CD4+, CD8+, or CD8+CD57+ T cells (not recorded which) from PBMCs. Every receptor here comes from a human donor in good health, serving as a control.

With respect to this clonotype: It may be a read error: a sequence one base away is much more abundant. The CDR3 here is CASSLVGLADGDTQYF. In nucleotides, the CDR3 is TGCGCCAGCAGCTTGGTAGGGCTGGCCGATGGAGATACGCAGTATTTT. The V and J genes are TRBV5-1 and TRBJ2-3; D is unresolved. Trimming removed 0 bases at V and 5 bases at J, with 16 bases between. The CDR3 is made up of 16 amino acids. Germline lookup yields CDR1 SGHRS and CDR2 YFSETQ.

CDR3 DNA: TGTGCCAGCAGCGTAGAAACTTCTTTCGATGAGCAGTTCTTC. It translates to CASSVETSFDEQFF. V usage is TRBV9 and J usage is TRBJ2-1; D is undetermined. Germline values: CDR1 SGDLS, CDR2 YYNGEE. V dropped 0 bases and J dropped 8 bases, with 12 bases sitting between them. This CDR3 is built from 14 residues.

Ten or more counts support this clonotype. For the CDR3, the DNA is TGCAGTGCTAGGGTCGGAAGGCCCGAGCAGTTCTTC. It yields the protein CSARVGRPEQFF. The chain links TRBV20-1 to TRBJ2-1, with D uncertain. Per the germline V gene, CDR1 is DFQATT and CDR2 is SNEGSKA (reference sequence). Trimming took 3 bases from V and 10 from J, leaving 13 bases between them. This CDR3 region has 12 residues.

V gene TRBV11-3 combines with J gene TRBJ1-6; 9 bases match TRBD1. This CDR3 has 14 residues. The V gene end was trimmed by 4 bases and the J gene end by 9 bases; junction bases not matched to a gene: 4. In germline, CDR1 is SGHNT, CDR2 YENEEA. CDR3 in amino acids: CASSSGQGSSPLHF. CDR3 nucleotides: TGTGCCAGCAGCTCGGGACAGGGTAGTTCACCCCTCCACTTT.

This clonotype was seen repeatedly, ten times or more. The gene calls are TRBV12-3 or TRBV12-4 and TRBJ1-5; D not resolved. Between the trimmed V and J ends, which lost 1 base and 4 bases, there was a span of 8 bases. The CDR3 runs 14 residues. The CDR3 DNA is TGTGCCAGCAGTTTAGGGACTGGAAATCAGCCCCAGCATTTT. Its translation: CASSLGTGNQPQHF.

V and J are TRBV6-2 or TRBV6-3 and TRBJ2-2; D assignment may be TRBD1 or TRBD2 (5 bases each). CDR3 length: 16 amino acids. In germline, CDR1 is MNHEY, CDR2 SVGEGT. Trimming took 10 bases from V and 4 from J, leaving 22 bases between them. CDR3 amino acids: CATAPPRRGATGELFF. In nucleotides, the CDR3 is TGTGCCACCGCACCTCCAAGAAGGGGAGCCACCGGGGAGCTGTTTTTT.

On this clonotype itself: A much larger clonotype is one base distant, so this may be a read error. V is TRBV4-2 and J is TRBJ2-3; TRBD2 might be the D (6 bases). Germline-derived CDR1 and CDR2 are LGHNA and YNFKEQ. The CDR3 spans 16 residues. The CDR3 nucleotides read TGTGCCTGCAGCACGTTAATCGGGAGAGTCACAGATACGCAGTATTTT. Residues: CACSTLIGRVTDTQYF.

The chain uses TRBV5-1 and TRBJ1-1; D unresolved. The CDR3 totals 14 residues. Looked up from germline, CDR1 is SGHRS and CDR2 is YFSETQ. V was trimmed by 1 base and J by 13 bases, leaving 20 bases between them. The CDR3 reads CASSLFFSSTVGFF. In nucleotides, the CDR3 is TGCGCCAGCAGCTTGTTCTTTAGTTCTACGGTGGGTTTCTTT.

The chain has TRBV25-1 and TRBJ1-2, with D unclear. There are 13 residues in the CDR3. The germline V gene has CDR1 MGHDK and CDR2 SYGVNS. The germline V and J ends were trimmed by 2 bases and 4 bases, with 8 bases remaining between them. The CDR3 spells CASSEGHSYGYTF. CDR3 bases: TGTGCCAGCAGTGAAGGTCACAGCTATGGCTACACCTTC.

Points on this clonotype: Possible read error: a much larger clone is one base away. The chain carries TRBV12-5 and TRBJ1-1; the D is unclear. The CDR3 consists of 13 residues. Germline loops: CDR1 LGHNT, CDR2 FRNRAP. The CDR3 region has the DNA TGTGCTAGTGGTTTGGAGGGCTGGACTGAAGCTTCCTTT. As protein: CASGLEGWTEASF.

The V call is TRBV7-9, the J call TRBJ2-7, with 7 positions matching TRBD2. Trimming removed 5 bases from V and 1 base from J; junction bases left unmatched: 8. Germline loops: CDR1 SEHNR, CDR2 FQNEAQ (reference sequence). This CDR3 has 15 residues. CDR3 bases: TGTGCCAGCAGCGCCTTACTAGCGAGGTCCTACGAGCAGTACTTC. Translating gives CASSALLARSYEQYF. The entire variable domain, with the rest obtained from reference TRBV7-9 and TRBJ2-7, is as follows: DTGVSQNPRHKITKRGQNVTFRCDPISEHNRLYWYRQTLGQGPEFLTYFQNEAQLEKSRLLSDRFSAERPKGSFSTLEIQRTEQGDSAMYLCASSALLARSYEQYFGPGTRLTVT.

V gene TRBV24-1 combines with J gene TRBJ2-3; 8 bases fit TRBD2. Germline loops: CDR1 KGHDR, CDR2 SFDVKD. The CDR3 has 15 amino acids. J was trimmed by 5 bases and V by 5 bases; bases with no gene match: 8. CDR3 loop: CATSGSRGGLDTQYF. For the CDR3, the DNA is TGTGCCACCAGTGGGTCTCGGGGGGGATTAGATACGCAGTATTTT.

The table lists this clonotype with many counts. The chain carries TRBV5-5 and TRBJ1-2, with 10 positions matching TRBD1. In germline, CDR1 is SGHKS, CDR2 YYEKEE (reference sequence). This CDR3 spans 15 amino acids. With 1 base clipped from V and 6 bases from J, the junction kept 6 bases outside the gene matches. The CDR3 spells CASSLSSGQGDGYTF. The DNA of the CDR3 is TGTGCCAGCAGCTTGTCGAGCGGACAGGGGGATGGCTACACCTTC.

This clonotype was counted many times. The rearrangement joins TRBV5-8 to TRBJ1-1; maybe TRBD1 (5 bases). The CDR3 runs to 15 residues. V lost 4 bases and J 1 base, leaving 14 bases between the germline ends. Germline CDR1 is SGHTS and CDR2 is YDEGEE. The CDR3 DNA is TGTGCCAGCAGCGGAGGGACGCGGGGGAACACTGAAGCTTTCTTT. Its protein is CASSGGTRGNTEAFF.

The CDR3 protein is CATSDFNSNEQFF. CDR3 DNA sequence: TGTGCCACCAGTGATTTCAACAGCAATGAGCAGTTCTTC. This chain links TRBV24-1 with TRBJ2-1; D unclear. The CDR3 covers 13 residues. The germline V and J ends were trimmed by 1 base and 6 bases, with 6 bases remaining between them. Germline loops: CDR1 KGHDR, CDR2 SFDVKD.

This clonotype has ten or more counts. CDR3 nucleotide sequence: TGCAGTGCTATACCGGGAGCGGGGAAAGAGACCCAGTACTTC. It codes for CSAIPGAGKETQYF. The chain recombines TRBV20-1 with TRBJ2-5; 7 positions agree with TRBD2. CDR3 length: 14 amino acids. Germline CDR1 is DFQATT and CDR2 is SNEGSKA (reference sequence). V was clipped by 4 bases and J by 3 bases; unmatched bases: 8.

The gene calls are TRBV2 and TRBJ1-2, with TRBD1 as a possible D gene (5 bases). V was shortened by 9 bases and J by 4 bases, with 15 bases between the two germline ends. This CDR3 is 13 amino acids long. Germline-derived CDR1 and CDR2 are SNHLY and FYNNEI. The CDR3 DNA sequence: TGTGCCAGTAACGGTTGGGGGACCTATGGCTACACCTTC. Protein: CASNGWGTYGYTF.

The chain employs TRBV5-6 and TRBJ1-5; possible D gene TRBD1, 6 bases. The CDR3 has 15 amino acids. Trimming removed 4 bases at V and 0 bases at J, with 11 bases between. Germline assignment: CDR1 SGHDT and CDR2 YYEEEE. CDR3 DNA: TGTGCCAGCAGCCGAGGACAGTATAGCAATCAGCCCCAGCATTTT. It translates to CASSRGQYSNQPQHF. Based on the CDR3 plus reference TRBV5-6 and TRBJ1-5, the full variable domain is DAGVTQSPTHLIKTRGQQVTLRCSPKSGHDTVSWYQQALGQGPQFIFQYYEEEERQRGNFPDRFSGHQFPNYSSELNVNALLLGDSALYLCASSRGQYSNQPQHFGDGTRLSIL.

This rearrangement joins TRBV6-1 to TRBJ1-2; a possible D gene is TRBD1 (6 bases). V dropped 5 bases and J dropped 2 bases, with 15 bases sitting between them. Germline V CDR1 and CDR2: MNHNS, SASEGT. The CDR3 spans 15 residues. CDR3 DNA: TGTGCCAGCAGTCCTACAAGACAGGTCAACTATGGCTACACCTTC. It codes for CASSPTRQVNYGYTF.

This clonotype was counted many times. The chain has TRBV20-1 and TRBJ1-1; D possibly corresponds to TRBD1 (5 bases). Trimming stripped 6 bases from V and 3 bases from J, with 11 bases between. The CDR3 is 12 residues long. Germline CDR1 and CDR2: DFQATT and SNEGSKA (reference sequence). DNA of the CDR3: TGCAGTGCCTGGCGGGGGGACACTGAAGCTTTCTTT. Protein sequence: CSAWRGDTEAFF.

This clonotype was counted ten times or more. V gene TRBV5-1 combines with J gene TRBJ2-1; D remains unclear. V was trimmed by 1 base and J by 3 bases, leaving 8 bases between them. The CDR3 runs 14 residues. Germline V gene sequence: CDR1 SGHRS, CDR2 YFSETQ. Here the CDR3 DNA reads TGCGCCAGCAGCTTGACTCCAGGCTACAATGAGCAGTTCTTC. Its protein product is CASSLTPGYNEQFF.

CDR3 nucleotide sequence: TGCAGTGCAGTTCGCAGGCCCTACGAGCAGTACTTC. This encodes CSAVRRPYEQYF. V gene TRBV20-1 combines with J gene TRBJ2-7; D not resolved. The CDR3 covers 12 residues. Germline CDR1 reads DFQATT; CDR2 reads SNEGSKA (reference sequence). V lost 6 bases to trimming and J lost 2 bases, with 11 bases between them.

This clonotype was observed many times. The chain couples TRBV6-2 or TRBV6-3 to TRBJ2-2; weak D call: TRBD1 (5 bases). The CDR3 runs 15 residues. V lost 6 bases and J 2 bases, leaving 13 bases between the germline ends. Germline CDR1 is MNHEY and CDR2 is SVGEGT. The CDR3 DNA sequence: TGTGCCAGCAGCCCTAGGGGCTTTAACACCGGGGAGCTGTTTTTT. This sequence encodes CASSPRGFNTGELFF.

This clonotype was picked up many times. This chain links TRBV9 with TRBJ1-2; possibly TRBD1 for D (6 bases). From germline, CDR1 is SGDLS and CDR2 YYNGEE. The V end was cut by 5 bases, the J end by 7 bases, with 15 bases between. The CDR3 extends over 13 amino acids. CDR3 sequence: CASRDRTLLGYTF. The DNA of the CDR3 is TGTGCCAGCAGAGACAGGACGTTACTTGGCTACACCTTC.

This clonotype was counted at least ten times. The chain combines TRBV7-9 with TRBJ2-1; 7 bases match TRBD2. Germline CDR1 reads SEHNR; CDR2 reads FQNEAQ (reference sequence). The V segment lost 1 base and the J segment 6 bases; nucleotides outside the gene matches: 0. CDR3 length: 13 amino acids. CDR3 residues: CASSLGTSNEQFF. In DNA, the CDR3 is TGTGCCAGCAGCTTAGGGACTAGCAATGAGCAGTTCTTC.

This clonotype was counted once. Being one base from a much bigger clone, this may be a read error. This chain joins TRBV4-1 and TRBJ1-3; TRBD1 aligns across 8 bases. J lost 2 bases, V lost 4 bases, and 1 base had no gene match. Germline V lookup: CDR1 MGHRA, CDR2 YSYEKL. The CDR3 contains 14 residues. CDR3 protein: CASSLTGAGNTIYF. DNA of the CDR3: TGCGCCAGCAGCCTGACAGGGGCTGGAAACACCATATATTTT.

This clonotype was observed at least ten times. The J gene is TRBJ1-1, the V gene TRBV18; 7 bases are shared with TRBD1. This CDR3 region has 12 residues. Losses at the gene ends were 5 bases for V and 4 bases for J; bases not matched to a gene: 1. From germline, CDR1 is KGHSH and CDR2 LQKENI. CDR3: CASSRQGTEAFF. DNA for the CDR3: TGTGCCAGCTCAAGACAGGGCACTGAAGCTTTCTTT.